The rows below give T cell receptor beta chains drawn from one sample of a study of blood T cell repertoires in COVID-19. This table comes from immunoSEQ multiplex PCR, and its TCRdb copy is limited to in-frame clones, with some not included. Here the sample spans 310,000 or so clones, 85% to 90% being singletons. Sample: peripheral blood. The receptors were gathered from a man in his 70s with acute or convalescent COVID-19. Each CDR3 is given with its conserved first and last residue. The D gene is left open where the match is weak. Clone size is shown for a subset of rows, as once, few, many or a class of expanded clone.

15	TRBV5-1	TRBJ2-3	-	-	CASSLERPRTDTQYF	TGCGCCAGCAGCTTGGAGCGACCCCGCACAGATACGCAGTATTTT
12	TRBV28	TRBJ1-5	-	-	CASSLQGLPQHF	TGTGCCAGCAGCTTACAGGGTTTGCCCCAGCATTTT
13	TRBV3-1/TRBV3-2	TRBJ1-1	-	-	CASSQLTETEAFF	TGTGCCAGCAGCCAACTTACCGAGACTGAAGCTTTCTTT
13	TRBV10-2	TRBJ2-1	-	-	CASSERRNNEQFF	TGCGCCAGCAGTGAGAGGCGGAACAATGAGCAGTTCTTC
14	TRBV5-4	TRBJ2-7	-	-	CASSPGFSSYEQYF	TGTGCCAGCAGCCCGGGATTTAGCTCCTACGAGCAGTACTTC
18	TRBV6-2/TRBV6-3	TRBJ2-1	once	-	CASSQTPSGDRVRNEQFF	TGTGCCAGCAGTCAAACTCCGTCGGGGGATAGGGTTCGAAATGAGCAGTTCTTC
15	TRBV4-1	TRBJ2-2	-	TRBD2	CASSHWLAGTGELFF	TGCGCCAGCAGCCATTGGCTAGCGGGGACCGGGGAGCTGTTTTTT
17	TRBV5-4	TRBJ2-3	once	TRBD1	CASSLEGGADATDTQYF	TGTGCCAGCAGCTTGGAAGGGGGCGCGGACGCCACAGATACGCAGTATTTT
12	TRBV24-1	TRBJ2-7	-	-	CATSDTLYRQYF	TGTGCCACCAGTGATACCCTTTACAGGCAGTACTTC
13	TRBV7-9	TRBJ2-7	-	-	CASSFRPDSEQYF	TGTGCCAGCAGCTTTCGACCGGACTCCGAGCAGTACTTC